A selection of T cell receptor beta chains follows, all from one sample in a study of blood T cells in healthy people across ages. Via MiXCR, TCRdb re-called the 5' RACE reads, giving one row per CDR3 protein. This table has roughly 900,000 distinct CDR3 sequences, under 35% appearing once. Specimen: blood. These receptors came from a woman older than 75 in good health. Both conserved end residues are part of each CDR3. The D gene is left open where the match is weak. Clone size is stated in some rows and not others, as once, few, many or a class when expanded.

j_call	d_call	clone_size	v_call	cdr3_aa	cdr3_nt
TRBJ2-7	TRBD1	many	TRBV6-5	CASSSLEGGASPTYEQYF	TGTGCCAGCAGTTCTTTAGAAGGGGGCGCCTCCCCAACCTACGAGCAGTACTTC
TRBJ1-6	TRBD1	-	TRBV3-1	CAGRTVGQDHSPLHF	TGTGCCGGCCGTACGGTGGGACAGGACCATTCACCCCTCCACTTT
TRBJ2-1	-	many	TRBV5-1	CASSLVEAGSYNEQFF	TGCGCCAGCAGCTTGGTAGAGGCCGGGTCCTACAATGAGCAGTTCTTC
TRBJ2-7	TRBD1	many	TRBV7-9	CASSLASLQGTISYEQYF	TGTGCCAGCAGCTTAGCGTCCCTACAGGGGACCATCTCCTACGAGCAGTACTTC
TRBJ1-5	-	few	TRBV2	CASQWGQQGSQPQHF	TGTGCCAGCCAATGGGGGCAACAGGGAAGTCAGCCCCAGCATTTT
TRBJ1-2	TRBD1	many	TRBV4-3	CASSQDGTGYGYTF	TGCGCCAGCAGCCAAGACGGGACAGGGTATGGCTACACCTTC
TRBJ1-2	-	few	TRBV9	CASSVGGRVNYGYTF	TGTGCCAGCAGCGTAGGGGGGCGCGTTAACTATGGCTACACCTTC
TRBJ2-2	TRBD1	many	TRBV15	CATSRDRGVPGELFF	TGTGCCACCAGCAGGGACAGGGGGGTTCCCGGGGAGCTGTTTTTT
TRBJ2-1	TRBD2	-	TRBV20-1	CSASWTSGGAGEQFF	TGCAGTGCTTCGTGGACTAGCGGGGGGGCCGGTGAGCAGTTCTTC
TRBJ2-5	TRBD2	once	TRBV6-2/TRBV6-3	CASSVQRGGQETQYF	TGTGCCAGCAGTGTTCAGCGGGGAGGGCAAGAGACCCAGTACTTC
TRBJ2-7	-	once	TRBV10-1	CASSEHREGYEQYF	TGCGCCAGCAGTGAACACAGGGAAGGGTACGAGCAGTACTTC
TRBJ2-4	TRBD2	many	TRBV20-1	CSARGGSGGPSKNIQYF	TGCAGTGCTAGAGGGGGGAGCGGGGGGCCTTCCAAAAACATTCAGTACTTC
TRBJ1-1	-	-	TRBV27	CASKAPLRTEAFF	TGTGCCAGCAAGGCTCCCTTGAGGACTGAAGCTTTCTTT
TRBJ1-2	TRBD1	many	TRBV20-1	CSARGTGTGGGYGYTF	TGCAGTGCTAGGGGAACCGGGACAGGGGGGGGCTATGGCTACACCTTC
TRBJ1-6	-	-	TRBV5-4	CASSSTGHRSPLHF	TGTGCCAGCAGCTCCACAGGGCACAGATCACCCCTCCACTTT
TRBJ2-1	-	-	TRBV12-3/TRBV12-4	CASSRALEKQFF	TGTGCCAGCAGCCGGGCCCTTGAGAAGCAGTTCTTC
TRBJ1-5	-	many	TRBV6-6	CASSYNPPGTSNQPQHF	TGTGCCAGCAGTTACAACCCCCCAGGGACGAGCAATCAGCCCCAGCATTTT
TRBJ2-1	TRBD2	many	TRBV7-2	CASSPLLAGEGYNEQFF	TGTGCCAGCAGCCCCCTCTTAGCGGGGGAGGGCTACAATGAGCAGTTCTTC